The 13 T cell receptor beta chains presented below share a single source sample, sequenced in a study of shared clonotypes between healthy human individuals. Sequencing used immunoSEQ multiplex PCR; TCRdb keeps in-frame clones, though not all of them. This table holds about 1.5 million clones, approximately 98% found once. The sequenced material came from naive CD4+ T cells sorted from blood. Subset defined: CD45RA+ positively selected. These receptors came from a man younger than 40 in good health.

V and J are TRBV28 and TRBJ1-5, with D unresolved. V dropped 7 bases and J dropped 6 bases, with 22 bases sitting between them. CDR1 is MDHEN, CDR2 SYDVKM, per germline. This CDR3 comprises 16 residues. CDR3 region: CASTLSHGGVGQPQHF. The CDR3 DNA is TGTGCCAGCACCCTATCCCATGGCGGGGTCGGTCAGCCCCAGCATTTT.

The rearrangement links TRBV7-8 to TRBJ1-5; 7 nucleotides match TRBD1. This CDR3 spans 14 amino acids. The germline V gene has CDR1 SGHVS and CDR2 FQNEAQ. V dropped 2 bases and J dropped 5; count of bases not matched to a gene: 3. DNA of the CDR3: TGTGCCAGCAGCTTACTAGGGGGCTATCAGCCCCAGCATTTT. It specifies CASSLLGGYQPQHF.

This clone was seen once. The genes are TRBV19 and TRBJ2-2, with 9 bases aligning to TRBD2. Trimming at V came to 2 bases and at J to 4 bases, leaving 8 bases not matched to a gene. This CDR3 contains 17 residues. From germline, CDR1 is LNHDA and CDR2 SQIVND (reference sequence). This CDR3 is CASSILPLAGSTGELFF. The CDR3 DNA sequence: TGTGCCAGTAGTATACTCCCACTAGCGGGTTCCACCGGGGAGCTGTTTTTT.

The genes are TRBV7-2 and TRBJ2-1; D call uncertain. The CDR3 sequence is 11 residues long. Germline assignment: CDR1 SGHTA and CDR2 FQGNSA. V dropped 5 bases and J dropped 10 bases, with 9 bases sitting between them. DNA of the CDR3: TGTGCCAGCAGCCTCCTTACGGAGCAGTTCTTC. Its translation is CASSLLTEQFF.

The rearrangement links TRBV6-1 to TRBJ1-2, with D hard to call. V was clipped by 0 bases and J by 4 bases, with 12 bases between them. Germline V CDR1 and CDR2: MNHNS, SASEGT. CDR3 size: 15 residues. The CDR3 sequence is CASSEASGRGYGYTF. CDR3 nucleotide sequence: TGTGCCAGCAGTGAAGCCTCCGGGAGAGGCTATGGCTACACCTTC.

The chain recombines TRBV6-5 with TRBJ2-7, with 7 bases lining up with TRBD1. V lost 6 bases, J lost 8 bases, and 4 bases stayed unmatched. The CDR3 runs to 11 residues. CDR1 and CDR2 (germline): MNHEY, SVGAGI. In DNA form, the CDR3 reads TGTGCCAGCAGCAGGGGGTTTCAGCAGTACTTC. This codes for CASSRGFQQYF.

The V and J genes are TRBV5-1 and TRBJ2-1; D tentatively fits TRBD1 or TRBD2 (5 bases each). V gave up 0 bases and J gave up 5 bases, with 12 bases separating them. The CDR3 extends over 15 amino acids. Germline CDR1 reads SGHRS; CDR2 reads YFSETQ. DNA for the CDR3: TGCGCCAGCAGCTTGGTCCCAGGGAGTCACAATGAGCAGTTCTTC. Translating it yields CASSLVPGSHNEQFF.

The rearrangement links TRBV15 to TRBJ2-3, with 10 nucleotides matching TRBD2. The CDR3 spans 13 residues. V was clipped by 6 bases and J by 5 bases; unmatched bases: 2. CDR1 and CDR2 (germline): LNHNV, YYDKDF (reference sequence). The CDR3 protein is CATRAGGVDTQYF. CDR3 nucleotide sequence: TGTGCCACCAGAGCGGGGGGGGTAGATACGCAGTATTTT.

The V call is TRBV5-1, the J call TRBJ2-7; 10 bases are shared with TRBD2. This CDR3 comprises 15 residues. V shed 2 bases, J shed 3 bases, and the junction held 5 bases outside the gene matches. Per germline, CDR1 SGHRS and CDR2 YFSETQ. CDR3 nucleotides: TGCGCCAGCAGCTTAGGGACTAGCGAGGGCTACGAGCAGTACTTC. It is translated as CASSLGTSEGYEQYF.

The chain combines TRBV27 with TRBJ1-1; D perhaps matches TRBD1 (5 bases). The CDR3 length is 16 residues. The germline V gene has CDR1 MNHEY and CDR2 SMNVEV (reference sequence). Trimming took 8 bases from V and 0 from J, leaving 19 bases between them. The CDR3 DNA reads TGTGCCAGCCGCCTAGCGGGGGGGTTCATGAACACTGAAGCTTTCTTT. Residues: CASRLAGGFMNTEAFF.

This chain uses TRBV10-2 with TRBJ1-4, with D uncertain. Germline-derived CDR1 and CDR2 are WSHSY and SAAADI. The CDR3 has 15 residues. V lost 3 bases, J lost 5 bases, and 13 bases lay in between. The CDR3 DNA is TGCGCCAGCAGTGAAGTTCTAGTGAACAATGAAAAACTGTTTTTT. Its translation: CASSEVLVNNEKLFF.

The CDR3 here is CASSLEEGTEAFF. The CDR3, as DNA: TGTGCCAGCAGCTTAGAAGAGGGCACTGAAGCTTTCTTT. This chain uses TRBV11-3 with TRBJ1-1; no clear D gene. CDR3 length: 13 amino acids. Germline assignment: CDR1 SGHNT and CDR2 YENEEA. The ends were cut back, 0 bases at V and 4 bases at J, with 6 bases in the middle.

The chain combines TRBV6-1 with TRBJ2-7; D is unresolved. The CDR3 spans 10 residues. The V end lost 8 bases, the J end lost 9 bases, and 11 bases lay between the germline ends. The germline gives CDR1 MNHNS, CDR2 SASEGT. The CDR3 loop reads CASGEVGQYF. The CDR3 region has the DNA TGTGCCAGCGGGGAAGTTGGGCAGTACTTC.